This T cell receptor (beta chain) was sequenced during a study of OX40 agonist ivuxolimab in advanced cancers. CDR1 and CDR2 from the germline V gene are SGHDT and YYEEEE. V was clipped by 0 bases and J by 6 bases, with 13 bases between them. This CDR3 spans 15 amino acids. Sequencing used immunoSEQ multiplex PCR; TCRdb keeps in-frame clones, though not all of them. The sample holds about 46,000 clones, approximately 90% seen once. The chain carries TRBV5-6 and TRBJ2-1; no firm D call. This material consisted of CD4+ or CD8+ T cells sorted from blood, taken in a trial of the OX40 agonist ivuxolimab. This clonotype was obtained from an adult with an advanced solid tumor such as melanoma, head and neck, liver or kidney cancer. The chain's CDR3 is CASSLVSSRFNEQFF. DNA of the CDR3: TGTGCCAGCAGCTTGGTTAGCAGCAGATTCAATGAGCAGTTCTTC.